This T cell receptor beta chain comes out of a study of T cells in Graves' hyperthyroidism and ophthalmopathy. CDR1 SEHNR and CDR2 FQNEAQ come from the germline V gene (reference sequence). V lost 1 base and J 3 bases, leaving 10 bases between the germline ends. CDR3 length equals 14 residues. Fresh peripheral blood, 8 to 10 ml, was the source of the PBMCs. Study outcomes and limitations: Researchers report that a 13 V-J model separated ophthalmopathy from stable hyperthyroidism.

Amplification targeted TCR beta CDR3 regions from RNA transcripts. In the first-round RT-PCR of the TCR CDR3, the HTBI primer set was used. In TCRdb, the multiplex PCR reads were re-called with MiXCR into one record per CDR3 protein. The sample lists under 250,000 distinct CDR3 sequences; around 24% were seen once. This clonotype was observed at least ten times. Its specificity is unknown. The V call is TRBV7-9, the J call TRBJ2-7; perhaps TRBD2 as D (6 bases). Sequenced material: blood. This TCR was sampled from a woman aged 40 to 50 with Graves' ophthalmopathy. This CDR3 reads CASSLDGSSYEQYF. CDR3 in DNA: TGTGCCAGCAGCTTAGACGGGAGCAGCTACGAGCAGTACTTC.